The TCR beta chain under discussion was sequenced for a study of T-cell reconstitution after alpha-beta-depleted transplantation in children. Germline V gene data show CDR1 as KGHSH and CDR2 as LQKENI. This CDR3 has 15 amino acids. V trimming: 8 bases; J trimming: 4 bases; junction bases outside the gene matches: 13. Preparation of the TCRbeta library involved a method that used unique molecular identifiers. Each CDR3 protein is one row after TCRdb ran MiXCR on the PCR reads. The sample yields about 540,000 distinct CDR3 sequences, 20% to 30% seen once. This clonotype was observed a handful of times. Its antigen remains unidentified. Study outcomes and limitations: For some patients, TCRbeta diversity was high at day 60 because of recipient T cells and thymic progenitors that survived.

The TCR sequence derives from a boy under two years old with Wiskott-Aldrich syndrome, due to receive a stem cell transplant. Sequenced here: PBMCs, sampled before TCRalphabeta/CD19-depleted stem cell transplant. The chain uses TRBV18 and TRBJ1-1, with 7 positions matching TRBD1. The CDR3 DNA reads TGTGCCAGCCGAGGGCAGGGGGTAAGGCGCACTGAAGCTTTCTTT. As protein: CASRGQGVRRTEAFF.